The 8 T cell receptor beta chains in this list originate from one sample, sequenced in a study of T cells in Graves' hyperthyroidism and ophthalmopathy. Amplification yielded TCR beta CDR3 regions, with RNA transcripts as the source. The HTBI primer set served for first-round RT-PCR of the TCR CDR3. MiXCR was run by TCRdb on the multiplex PCR reads, yielding one entry per CDR3 protein. In the table there are more than 300,000 distinct CDR3 sequences, approximately 17% of which are singletons. Material: blood. The receptors were gathered from a woman aged 25 to 45 with Graves' hyperthyroidism that later progressed to Graves' ophthalmopathy.

Turning to this clonotype: This clone may be a read error of a much larger clone one base away. The V call is TRBV2, the J call TRBJ1-6; 7 bases are a match to TRBD1. The CDR3 consists of 15 residues. The germline V gene encodes CDR1 SNHLY and CDR2 FYNNEI. V was pared by 6 bases and J by 8 bases, with 10 bases of the junction left unmatched. CDR3 DNA: TGTGCCAGCAGACGCGCCGGGACAGCTGATTCACCCCTCCACTTT. It encodes CASRRAGTADSPLHF.

This clonotype appeared a few times. The gene calls are TRBV7-9 and TRBJ1-1; 7 positions agree with TRBD1. Germline values: CDR1 SEHNR, CDR2 FQNEAQ (reference sequence). The CDR3 is 13 residues long. The V and J ends lost 5 bases and 3 bases, in that order; junction bases with no gene match: 3. Written as DNA, the CDR3 is TGTGCCAGCAGCAGGGGGCGGTACACTGAAGCTTTCTTT. This gives the protein CASSRGRYTEAFF.

This chain connects TRBV14 to TRBJ2-2; D gene ambiguous. Between the trimmed V and J ends, which lost 4 bases and 7 bases, there was a span of 16 bases. The CDR3 runs to 15 residues. Germline CDR1 and CDR2: SGHDN and FVKESK. CDR3 in DNA: TGTGCCAGCAGCCTGGCAAGAGGCATTCACGGGGAGCTGTTTTTT. Translation gives CASSLARGIHGELFF.

This chain joins TRBV6-2 or TRBV6-3 and TRBJ2-7, with a possible D match to TRBD2 (5 bases). The V and J ends lost 7 bases and 2 bases respectively, with 12 bases between them. The CDR3 is 13 amino acids. Germline lookup yields CDR1 MNHEY and CDR2 SVGEGT. In DNA form, the CDR3 reads TGTGCCAGCATTACGCCGGGGACCTACGAGCAGTACTTC. It yields the protein CASITPGTYEQYF.

This clonotype is medium-sized (0.01 to 0.1%) in the sample. The rearrangement uses TRBV12-5 and TRBJ2-5; 8 nucleotides align to TRBD1. The J segment lost 5 bases and the V segment lost 2 bases, leaving 7 bases of the junction unmatched. The length of the CDR3 is 15 residues. Germline V gene sequence: CDR1 LGHNT, CDR2 FRNRAP. CDR3 bases: TGTGCTAGTGGTTTGACCCCGCAGGGGGCTGAGACCCAGTACTTC. Translating gives CASGLTPQGAETQYF.

This clonotype occurred many times. The genes are TRBV11-1 and TRBJ1-1, with TRBD1 matching over 10 bases. Germline assignment: CDR1 SGHAT and CDR2 FQDESV (reference sequence). J gave up 6 bases and V 4 bases, and 8 bases lay outside the gene matches. The CDR3 has 15 residues. The CDR3 protein is CASSSRGQGGSEAFF. DNA for the CDR3: TGTGCCAGCAGCTCCCGCGGACAGGGGGGCTCTGAAGCTTTCTTT.

The V and J genes are TRBV10-1 and TRBJ2-3; 9 bases are a match to TRBD1. After removal of 2 bases from V and 4 bases from J, the junction contained 1 base not matched to a gene. The CDR3 has 14 amino acids. Looked up from germline, CDR1 is WNHNN and CDR2 is SYGVQD (reference sequence). CDR3 region: CASSEGTGPDTQYF. The CDR3 region has the DNA TGCGCCAGCAGTGAGGGGACAGGGCCAGATACGCAGTATTTT.

This clonotype was observed at least ten times. The V and J genes are TRBV28 and TRBJ1-1; no clear D gene. The CDR3 totals 13 residues. Germline loops: CDR1 MDHEN, CDR2 SYDVKM. V was trimmed by 2 bases and J by 1 base, leaving 5 bases between them. As DNA, the CDR3 is TGTGCCAGCAGTTTAAACCGGAACACTGAAGCTTTCTTT. This codes for CASSLNRNTEAFF.